This is a list of T cell receptor beta chains from one sample in a study of cytomegalovirus exposure and HLA in healthy donors. Produced via immunoSEQ multiplex PCR; TCRdb's table is partial and in-frame only. The data hold under 85,000 clones, with roughly three quarters observed a single time. Sequencing was done on a sample of PBMCs. These receptors were obtained from a man aged 18 to 30 in good health and CMV-seronegative. CDR3s include the opening cysteine and the closing phenylalanine or tryptophan. A D gene is named only where the DNA matches it firmly. Expanded clones get a size class; other rows say once, few or many, or leave the size out.

v_call: TRBV7-6; d_call: -; j_call: TRBJ2-3; clone_size: -; cdr3_nt: TGTGCCAGCAGCTACGGACAGATCAGCACAGATACGCAGTATTTT; cdr3_aa: CASSYGQISTDTQYF
v_call: TRBV9; d_call: TRBD1; j_call: TRBJ1-1; clone_size: few; cdr3_nt: TGTGCCAGCAGCGAGACAGGGGTTAGGGACACTGAAGCTTTCTTT; cdr3_aa: CASSETGVRDTEAFF
v_call: TRBV11-2; d_call: TRBD1; j_call: TRBJ2-7; clone_size: few; cdr3_nt: TGTGCCAGCAGCTTAGCCCAGGGGGCGCGTGAGCAGTACTTC; cdr3_aa: CASSLAQGAREQYF
v_call: TRBV5-1; d_call: TRBD1; j_call: TRBJ2-2; clone_size: few; cdr3_nt: TGCGCCAGCACCCGGACAGGGACCACCGGGGAGCTGTTTTTT; cdr3_aa: CASTRTGTTGELFF
v_call: TRBV6-4; d_call: -; j_call: TRBJ1-3; clone_size: -; cdr3_nt: TGTGCCAGCAGTGAGGCAGGCTCTGGAAACACCATATATTTT; cdr3_aa: CASSEAGSGNTIYF
v_call: TRBV5-1; d_call: TRBD1; j_call: TRBJ2-1; clone_size: -; cdr3_nt: TGCGCCAGCAGCTTGGCCGTTCAGGGGGTGGGGATGGTAACCTATGAGCAGTTCTTC; cdr3_aa: CASSLAVQGVGMVTYEQFF
v_call: TRBV4-3; d_call: -; j_call: TRBJ1-5; clone_size: -; cdr3_nt: TGCGCCAGCAGCCAAGACAGCGCCGGTCAGCCCCAGCATTTT; cdr3_aa: CASSQDSAGQPQHF
v_call: TRBV6-6; d_call: -; j_call: TRBJ2-2; clone_size: -; cdr3_nt: TGTGCCAGCAGTTACTCGAGGCTAGATACCGGGGAGCTGTTTTTT; cdr3_aa: CASSYSRLDTGELFF
v_call: TRBV7-2; d_call: TRBD2; j_call: TRBJ2-3; clone_size: -; cdr3_nt: TGTGCCAGCAGCTTCTTAGCGGGGGGCAGCACAGATACGCAGTATTTT; cdr3_aa: CASSFLAGGSTDTQYF
v_call: TRBV28; d_call: -; j_call: TRBJ2-3; clone_size: -; cdr3_nt: TGTGCCAGCAGTTTTGTAGGGACTAGCACAGATACGCAGTATTTT; cdr3_aa: CASSFVGTSTDTQYF
v_call: TRBV10-3; d_call: -; j_call: TRBJ2-2; clone_size: -; cdr3_nt: TGTGCCATCAGTGAGGGGCCCCCTGGGCCCACCGGGGAGCTGTTTTTT; cdr3_aa: CAISEGPPGPTGELFF
v_call: TRBV5-1; d_call: TRBD2; j_call: TRBJ2-1; clone_size: few; cdr3_nt: TGCGCCAGCAGCTTGGTAGCTAGCGGGGGCTCGGGGCAGTTCTTC; cdr3_aa: CASSLVASGGSGQFF
v_call: TRBV9; d_call: TRBD1; j_call: TRBJ2-5; clone_size: few; cdr3_nt: TGTGCCAGCAGCCCCCATTTCGACAGGGGACCAAGGTTCCCCCAAGAGACCCAGTACTTC; cdr3_aa: CASSPHFDRGPRFPQETQYF
v_call: TRBV4-3; d_call: TRBD1; j_call: TRBJ1-2; clone_size: few; cdr3_nt: TGCGCCAGCAGCCAAACTGTAAGGGACAGCCTTAACTATGGCTACACCTTC; cdr3_aa: CASSQTVRDSLNYGYTF
v_call: TRBV5-6; d_call: -; j_call: TRBJ2-7; clone_size: -; cdr3_nt: TGTGCCAGCAGCTCCCTAGGCGAGCAGTACTTC; cdr3_aa: CASSSLGEQYF
v_call: TRBV19; d_call: -; j_call: TRBJ1-6; clone_size: -; cdr3_nt: TGTGCCAGTAGTATAGGGAGAGGTCATAATTCACCCCTCCACTTT; cdr3_aa: CASSIGRGHNSPLHF
v_call: TRBV28; d_call: -; j_call: TRBJ1-2; clone_size: -; cdr3_nt: TGTGCCAGCAGTTTAGCGGGGGGGAGTGGCTACACCTTC; cdr3_aa: CASSLAGGSGYTF
v_call: TRBV10-2; d_call: -; j_call: TRBJ1-4; clone_size: -; cdr3_nt: TGCGCCAGCAGTGAGACTCAGGCGAGTAATGAAAAACTGTTTTTT; cdr3_aa: CASSETQASNEKLFF
v_call: TRBV7-9; d_call: -; j_call: TRBJ2-2; clone_size: -; cdr3_nt: TGTGCCAGCAGCTTGAGGACGAACACCGGGGAGCTGTTTTTT; cdr3_aa: CASSLRTNTGELFF
v_call: TRBV7-9; d_call: -; j_call: TRBJ1-4; clone_size: -; cdr3_nt: TGTGCCAGCAGCCCATCCGGGTATGAAAAACTGTTTTTT; cdr3_aa: CASSPSGYEKLFF
v_call: TRBV7-2; d_call: TRBD2; j_call: TRBJ2-3; clone_size: few; cdr3_nt: TGTGCCAGCAGCCGGGCGGGGGGGCAAGAAGATACGCAGTATTTT; cdr3_aa: CASSRAGGQEDTQYF
v_call: TRBV19; d_call: TRBD1; j_call: TRBJ2-2; clone_size: few; cdr3_nt: TGTGCCAGTAGCTTCCCGGGACAGGGGAACACCGGGGAGCTGTTTTTT; cdr3_aa: CASSFPGQGNTGELFF
v_call: TRBV6-6; d_call: -; j_call: TRBJ1-5; clone_size: -; cdr3_nt: TGTGCCAGCAGTTCCACAGGGAATTCGAATCAGCCCCAGCATTTT; cdr3_aa: CASSSTGNSNQPQHF
v_call: TRBV27; d_call: -; j_call: TRBJ2-1; clone_size: -; cdr3_nt: TGTGCCAGCAGTTTAGTTCGGGGCTCCTACAATGAGCAGTTCTTC; cdr3_aa: CASSLVRGSYNEQFF
v_call: TRBV28; d_call: TRBD1; j_call: TRBJ2-2; clone_size: -; cdr3_nt: TGTGCCAGCAGTCTCGACAGGGGAGCCGGGGAGCTGTTTTTT; cdr3_aa: CASSLDRGAGELFF
v_call: TRBV6-4; d_call: TRBD2; j_call: TRBJ2-3; clone_size: -; cdr3_nt: TGTGCCAGCAGTGCTAGCGGGGGGGCCACAGATACGCAGTATTTT; cdr3_aa: CASSASGGATDTQYF
v_call: TRBV18; d_call: -; j_call: TRBJ1-1; clone_size: -; cdr3_nt: TGTGCCAGCTCACCAGAGTACCGGGTGGCTTTCTTT; cdr3_aa: CASSPEYRVAFF